This T cell receptor (beta chain) was documented in a study of blood T cell repertoires in COVID-19. Study summary: Researchers got acute and convalescent COVID-19 samples from the United States, Italy and Spain. PBMCs, B-cell-depleted T cells, or T cells were the source of the cDNA or gDNA that made up the material.

Seattle's cohort entered during active infection and was followed longitudinally. Per the study methods: Estimation of nucleated cell counts relied on the amplification of reference gene primers. Assay: immunoSEQ multiplex PCR; the TCRdb copy retains only in-frame clones and omits some. The DNA was the basis for D and trimming; V, J and clone size are from that table. In the table there are 150,000 or so clones, 80% to 90% of which are singletons. CDR3 length: 17 amino acids. Germline V gene data show CDR1 as MNHEY and CDR2 as SVGEGT. J gave up 5 bases and V 4 bases, and 10 bases lay outside the gene matches.

V is TRBV6-2 or TRBV6-3 and J is TRBJ2-2; 10 positions match TRBD1. This clonotype was sampled from a man aged 18 to 35 with COVID-19, enrolled during active disease. The sample was peripheral blood. CDR3 coding DNA: TGTGCCAGCAGTTTGCAGACAGGGGGCGCGGAAACCGGGGAGCTGTTTTTT. Protein product: CASSLQTGGAETGELFF.